This T cell receptor beta chain was obtained from a study of cytomegalovirus exposure and HLA in healthy donors. On the study more broadly: An earlier analysis found 117 million unique TCR beta sequences from 150 million to 200 million T cells.

Overall study results and limits: The authors enumerated 150 to 200 TCR beta chains as linked to cytomegalovirus.

With 60 Vbeta and 13 Jbeta primers, the PCR was carried out. Produced via immunoSEQ multiplex PCR; TCRdb's table is partial and in-frame only. The table records about 150,000 clones, about 85% of them present only once. A word on this clone: No antigen is known for it.

The CDR3 consists of 14 residues. Looked up from germline, CDR1 is MGHDK and CDR2 is SYGVNS. Trimming removed 5 bases from V and 4 bases from J, with 12 bases in between. Sequencing was done on a sample of PBMCs. The TCR originated in a boy between 2 and 15 years old in good health and CMV-seronegative. The chain employs TRBV25-1 and TRBJ1-5; D uncertain. The DNA for the CDR3 is TGTGCCAGCAGTAAGAGAAACCGGAATCAGCCCCAGCATTTT. Its protein is CASSKRNRNQPQHF.